The 27 T cell receptor beta chains listed next were all sequenced from one sample in a study of cytomegalovirus exposure and HLA in healthy donors (dated by TCRdb to about 2017). Libraries came from the immunoSEQ multiplex PCR assay. For the multiplex PCR, a mixture combining 60 forward primers for TCR Vbeta segments and 13 reverse primers for TCR Jbeta segments was used. This is the immuneACCESS table as TCRdb keeps it, with only in-frame sequences that have V and J called. A part of the clones is gone; compared with another copy, unresolved V genes explain less than half, and the rest is unexplained. For this sample the table gives 120,000 or so clones, of which about three quarters were detected only once. The biggest ten clones account for approximately 1% of the sample. The sequenced sample consisted of PBMCs. The receptors shown here come from a human donor in good health.

The J gene is TRBJ1-2, the V gene TRBV7-2; 11 bases align to TRBD1. The CDR3 is 16 amino acids. Germline V lookup: CDR1 SGHTA, CDR2 FQGNSA. V lost 0 bases and J lost 4; bases outside the gene matches: 4. The CDR3 DNA reads as TGTGCCAGCAGCTTAGCCAGGACAGGGGGCGGCTATGGCTACACCTTC. It translates to CASSLARTGGGYGYTF.

This rearrangement joins TRBV19 to TRBJ1-3; the D is unclear. The CDR3 spans 14 residues. The germline CDR1 and CDR2 sequences are LNHDA and SQIVND (reference sequence). V was clipped by 8 bases and J by 3 bases, with 14 bases between them. CDR3: CASQTQINGNTIYF. In nucleotides, the CDR3 is TGTGCCAGTCAGACACAAATAAATGGAAACACCATATATTTT.

This clone occurred once. Here the CDR3 reads CASSLQGLINNSPLHF. CDR3 sequence (DNA): TGTGCCAGCAGTTTACAGGGTTTAATAAATAATTCACCCCTCCACTTT. This chain uses TRBV2 with TRBJ1-6; D is possibly TRBD1 (6 bases). Trimming cost V 5 bases and J 5 bases, with 16 bases left between them. The germline gives CDR1 SNHLY, CDR2 FYNNEI. CDR3 length: 16 residues.

The chain carries TRBV13 and TRBJ1-3, with D hard to call. V shed 5 bases and J shed 4 bases, with 9 bases lying between them. This CDR3 is 13 amino acids long. Germline V gene lookup returns CDR1 PRHDT and CDR2 FYEKMQ (reference sequence). The CDR3, as DNA: TGTGCCAGCAGCCCCCGGTCCGGAAACACCATATATTTT. Translation: CASSPRSGNTIYF.

This clone was seen a few times. CDR3 DNA sequence: TGTGCCAGCAGTGACGGACTAGCGGGGGGGAGGGTCGGTGAGACCCAGTACTTC. Translation: CASSDGLAGGRVGETQYF. The genes are TRBV6-1 and TRBJ2-5, with TRBD2 matching 15 bases. CDR3 length: 18 amino acids. V shed 3 bases, J shed 5 bases, and the junction held 10 bases outside the gene matches. Germline V CDR1 and CDR2: MNHNS, SASEGT.

V and J are TRBV2 and TRBJ1-3; maybe TRBD1 (6 bases). The CDR3 totals 13 residues. CDR1 and CDR2 (germline): SNHLY, FYNNEI. V lost 6 bases and J 4 bases, leaving 10 bases between the germline ends. The CDR3 spells CASRGARGNTIYF. The CDR3 nucleotides are TGTGCCAGCAGGGGGGCCCGGGGAAACACCATATATTTT.

The V gene is TRBV7-2, the J gene TRBJ1-4, with 8 bases identical to TRBD1. CDR1 is SGHTA, CDR2 FQGNSA, per germline. V lost 2 bases and J lost 3; bases outside the gene matches: 2. The CDR3 loop spans 15 amino acids. The CDR3 sequence is CASSLPTGANEKLFF. CDR3 DNA: TGTGCCAGCAGCTTACCGACAGGGGCTAATGAAAAACTGTTTTTT. The full variable domain, in which reference TRBV7-2 and TRBJ1-4 provide the parts outside the CDR3, is GAGVSQSPSNKVTEKGKDVELRCDPISGHTALYWYRQSLGQGLEFLIYFQGNSAPDKSGLPSDRFSAERTGGSVSTLTIQRTQQEDSAVYLCASSLPTGANEKLFFGSGTQLSVL.

This sequence joins TRBV11-2 and TRBJ1-1, with unresolved D. The CDR3 spans 13 residues. V was pared by 5 bases and J by 0 bases, with 7 bases between. Per the germline V gene, CDR1 is SGHAT and CDR2 is FQNNGV. The CDR3 sequence is CASSRNMNTEAFF. The CDR3 DNA sequence: TGTGCCAGCAGCCGTAATATGAACACTGAAGCTTTCTTT.

The rearrangement links TRBV10-1 to TRBJ2-7, with 7 bases aligning to TRBD1. V lost 3 bases to trimming and J lost 6 bases; unmatched junction nucleotides: 14. There are 16 residues in the CDR3. Germline-derived CDR1 and CDR2 are WNHNN and SYGVQD (reference sequence). DNA of the CDR3: TGCGCCAGCAGTGACCCGCCCCAATCGACAGGGCTCGAGCAGTACTTC. This gives the protein CASSDPPQSTGLEQYF.

This chain links TRBV6-1 with TRBJ1-6; no clear D. The CDR3 spans 14 residues. The germline V and J ends were trimmed by 8 bases and 3 bases, with 11 bases remaining between them. Germline-derived CDR1 and CDR2 are MNHNS and SASEGT. Written as DNA, the CDR3 is TGTGCCAGCGAGGGCGGTTTCTATAATTCACCCCTCCACTTT. Translated: CASEGGFYNSPLHF.

The CDR3 region has the DNA TGTGCCAGCAGTGGGGGAGGGAGGGGGGTCTATGAGCAGTTCTTC. Its protein is CASSGGGRGVYEQFF. V gene TRBV6-1 combines with J gene TRBJ2-1, with D possibly being TRBD2 (7 bases). Germline CDR1 MNHNS, CDR2 SASEGT. The CDR3 loop spans 15 amino acids. With 4 bases removed from V and 8 bases from J, the gap between germline ends came to 18 bases.

The chain combines TRBV27 with TRBJ1-2, with a possible D match to TRBD1 (6 bases). Germline CDR1 is MNHEY and CDR2 is SMNVEV (reference sequence). V lost 6 bases, J lost 2 bases, and 16 bases lay in between. The CDR3 contains 15 residues. The chain's CDR3 is CASRHRTEKNYGYTF. CDR3 DNA sequence: TGTGCCAGCAGACACAGGACAGAGAAGAACTATGGCTACACCTTC.

This chain uses TRBV28 with TRBJ2-7; possible D gene TRBD2, 5 bases. Germline V gene data show CDR1 as MDHEN and CDR2 as SYDVKM. V was trimmed by 5 bases and J by 2 bases, leaving 13 bases between them. The CDR3 loop spans 14 amino acids. CDR3 DNA: TGTGCCAGCAGTGAAACGGGGTTCCCCTACGAGCAGTACTTC. Translated: CASSETGFPYEQYF.

The chain joins TRBV11-2 to TRBJ1-4; D not certain. This CDR3 region has 15 residues. The V end was cut by 1 base, the J end by 7 bases, with 13 bases between. The germline CDR1 and CDR2 sequences are SGHAT and FQNNGV. The CDR3 nucleotides are TGTGCCAGCAGCTTAGTCCCGGGCGCGGGTGAAAAACTGTTTTTT. Encoded protein: CASSLVPGAGEKLFF. Based on the CDR3 plus reference TRBV11-2 and TRBJ1-4, the full variable domain is EAGVAQSPRYKIIEKRQSVAFWCNPISGHATLYWYQQILGQGPKLLIQFQNNGVVDDSQLPKDRFSAERLKGVDSTLKIQPAKLEDSAVYLCASSLVPGAGEKLFFGSGTQLSVL.

The chain uses TRBV5-1 and TRBJ2-7; tentative D call: TRBD2 (5 bases). Germline V gene lookup returns CDR1 SGHRS and CDR2 YFSETQ. The CDR3 is 14 amino acids. With 7 bases removed from V and 1 base from J, the gap between germline ends came to 15 bases. DNA for the CDR3: TGCGCCAGCGCCCCGCGTGGAGGTTCCTACGAGCAGTACTTC. Translation gives CASAPRGGSYEQYF.

Concerning this clone: Other DNA sequences in this sample translate to the same CDR3. This sequence joins TRBV4-1 and TRBJ1-1; D is uncertain. From germline, CDR1 is MGHRA and CDR2 YSYEKL. The V gene lost 0 bases and the J gene lost 1 base, with 18 bases spanning the gap. The CDR3 is 18 amino acids. CDR3 region: CASSQDWRNQLPNTEAFF. The CDR3 DNA is TGCGCCAGCAGCCAAGATTGGAGAAACCAACTCCCGAACACTGAAGCTTTCTTT.

The chain carries TRBV5-1 and TRBJ1-1, with unresolved D. The V end lost 1 base, the J end lost 2 bases, and 9 bases lay between the germline ends. The germline V gene has CDR1 SGHRS and CDR2 YFSETQ. This CDR3 comprises 14 residues. CDR3 nucleotides: TGCGCCAGCAGCTTGCAGGCCTCCAACACTGAAGCTTTCTTT. The encoded protein is CASSLQASNTEAFF.

V gene TRBV4-2 combines with J gene TRBJ2-1, with a tentative D call TRBD2 (7 bases). This CDR3 has 16 amino acids. Trimming stripped 1 base from V and 6 bases from J, with 16 bases between. Germline V CDR1 and CDR2: LGHNA, YNFKEQ. The CDR3 bases are TGTGCCAGCAGCCAAGGACGGGGGGCAGGCGTCAATGAGCAGTTCTTC. Residues: CASSQGRGAGVNEQFF.

The DNA for the CDR3 is TGTGCCATCAGTGAGATCAGGGAAGCGTCTGGGGCCAACGTCCTGACTTTC. Its protein is CAISEIREASGANVLTF. V is TRBV10-3 and J is TRBJ2-6; D possibly corresponds to TRBD1 (5 bases). Germline CDR1 and CDR2: ENHRY and SYGVKD. There are 17 residues in the CDR3. V gave up 2 bases and J gave up 1 base, with 12 bases separating them.

This chain joins TRBV5-1 and TRBJ1-6, with D possibly TRBD1 on 5 matching bases. The CDR3 runs to 12 residues. Trimming took off 3 bases at V and 8 bases at J, with 6 bases between the two ends. Germline loops: CDR1 SGHRS, CDR2 YFSETQ. This CDR3 reads CASSSRDSPLHF. The CDR3 coding sequence is TGCGCCAGCAGCTCCAGGGATTCACCCCTCCACTTT.

Concerning this clone: A read error may produce the germline difference seen at one junction end. The chain combines TRBV6-1 with TRBJ1-2, with D possibly TRBD1 on 6 matching bases. Germline CDR1 reads MNHNS; CDR2 reads SASEGT. This CDR3 is built from 13 residues. The CDR3: CAISERTDYGYTF. The DNA of the CDR3 is TGTGCCATCAGTGAGAGGACAGACTATGGCTACACCTTC.

The J gene is TRBJ2-7, the V gene TRBV6-1; D is possibly TRBD2 (5 bases). The V gene's germline CDR1 is MNHNS and CDR2 SASEGT. V shed 10 bases and J shed 5 bases, with 21 bases lying between them. The CDR3 extends over 14 amino acids. CDR3 coding DNA: TGTGCCACCTCGACTCCGGACTCCCGTGACGAGCAGTACTTC. Amino acid sequence: CATSTPDSRDEQYF.

The V gene is TRBV7-9, the J gene TRBJ1-2; D may be TRBD1 (5 bases). CDR1 is SEHNR and CDR2 is FQNEAQ in the germline V gene (reference sequence). The CDR3 totals 15 residues. V lost 5 bases, J lost 7 bases, and 20 bases lay in between. This CDR3 is CASSPDGGVVGGYTF. In nucleotides, the CDR3 is TGTGCCAGCAGCCCCGACGGAGGGGTAGTAGGTGGCTACACCTTC.

The chain employs TRBV9 and TRBJ1-6, with TRBD1 matching 12 bases. There are 18 residues in the CDR3. V lost 1 base and J lost 10; bases outside the gene matches: 12. The germline V gene encodes CDR1 SGDLS and CDR2 YYNGEE. Here the CDR3 DNA reads TGTGCCAGCAGCGTATCCCCATGGGGGACAGGGGGCGGGTCACCCCTCCACTTT. This translates into CASSVSPWGTGGGSPLHF.

The V gene is TRBV19, the J gene TRBJ1-2, with TRBD1 matching 9 bases. CDR1 is LNHDA, CDR2 SQIVND, per germline (reference sequence). The V and J ends lost 6 bases and 5 bases, in that order; junction bases with no gene match: 4. The CDR3 covers 13 residues. The CDR3 spells CASSRGQGYGYTF. DNA of the CDR3: TGTGCCAGTAGCCGGGGACAGGGATATGGCTACACCTTC.

This rearrangement joins TRBV4-2 to TRBJ2-7, with 7 bases matching TRBD1. The CDR3 is 14 residues long. V shed 0 bases, J shed 4 bases, and the junction held 3 bases outside the gene matches. Germline loops: CDR1 LGHNA, CDR2 YNFKEQ. CDR3 nucleotide sequence: TGTGCCAGCAGCCAAGAAGGGGGCCAGTACGAGCAGTACTTC. It translates to CASSQEGGQYEQYF.

The chain joins TRBV4-1 to TRBJ1-3; no definite D call. There are 17 residues in the CDR3. CDR1 is MGHRA, CDR2 YSYEKL, per germline. The V end lost 4 bases, the J end lost 1 base, and 17 bases lay between the germline ends. CDR3 amino acids: CASSPWSGADSGNTIYF. The CDR3 DNA is TGCGCCAGCAGCCCCTGGTCCGGAGCCGATTCTGGAAACACCATATATTTT.